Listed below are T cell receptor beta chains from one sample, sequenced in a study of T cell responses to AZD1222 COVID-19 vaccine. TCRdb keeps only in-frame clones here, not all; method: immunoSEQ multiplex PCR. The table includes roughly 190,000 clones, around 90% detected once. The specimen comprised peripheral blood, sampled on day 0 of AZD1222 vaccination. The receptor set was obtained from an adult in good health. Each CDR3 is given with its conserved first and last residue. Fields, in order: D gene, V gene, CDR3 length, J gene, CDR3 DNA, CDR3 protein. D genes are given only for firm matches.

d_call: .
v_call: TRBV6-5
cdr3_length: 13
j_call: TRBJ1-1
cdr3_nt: TGTGCCAGCATTATCGACGTAGCGACTGAAGCTTTCTTT
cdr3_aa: CASIIDVATEAFF

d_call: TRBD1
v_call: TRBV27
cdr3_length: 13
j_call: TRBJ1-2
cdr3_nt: TGTGCCAGCCGACAGGGGGCTTGGTATGGCTACACCTTC
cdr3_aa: CASRQGAWYGYTF

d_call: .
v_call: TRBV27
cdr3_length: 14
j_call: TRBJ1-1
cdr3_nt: TGTGCCAGCAGCCCCAGGCGGGGAAACGCTGAAGCTTTCTTT
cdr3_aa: CASSPRRGNAEAFF

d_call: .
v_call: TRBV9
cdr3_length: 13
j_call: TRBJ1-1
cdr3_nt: TGTGCCAGCAGCGTAGGGGGATACACTGAAGCTTTCTTT
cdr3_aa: CASSVGGYTEAFF

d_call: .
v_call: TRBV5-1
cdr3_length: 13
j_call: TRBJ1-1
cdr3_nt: TGCGCCAGCAGTGGGGCATTGAACACTGAAGCTTTCTTT
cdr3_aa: CASSGALNTEAFF

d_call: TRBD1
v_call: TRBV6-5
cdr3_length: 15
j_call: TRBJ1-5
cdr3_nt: TGTGCCAGCATGGAGGGGGCAGCTAGCAATCAGCCCCAGCATTTT
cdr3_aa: CASMEGAASNQPQHF

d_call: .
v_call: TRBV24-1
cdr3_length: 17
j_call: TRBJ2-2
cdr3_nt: TGTGCCACCAGTGATTGGGGGGCGCAGGGGGACACCGGGGAGCTGTTTTTT
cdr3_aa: CATSDWGAQGDTGELFF

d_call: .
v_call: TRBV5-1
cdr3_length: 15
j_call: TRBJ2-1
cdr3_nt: TGCGCCAGCAGCTTGGGGCGGAGAAACTACAATGAGCAGTTCTTC
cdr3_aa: CASSLGRRNYNEQFF

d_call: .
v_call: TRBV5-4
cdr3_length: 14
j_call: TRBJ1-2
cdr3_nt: TGTGCCAGCAGCTTGGGAGGGTATAACTATGGCTACACCTTC
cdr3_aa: CASSLGGYNYGYTF

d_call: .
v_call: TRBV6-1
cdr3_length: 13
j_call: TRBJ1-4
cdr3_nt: TGTGCCAGCAGTGACGGATCTAATGAAAAACTGTTTTTT
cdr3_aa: CASSDGSNEKLFF